This T cell receptor beta chain was recovered during a study of T cell responses to AZD1222 COVID-19 vaccine. The CDR3 is made up of 14 amino acids. V was clipped by 4 bases and J by 5 bases, with 11 bases between them. CDR1 LGHNT and CDR2 FRNRAP come from the germline V gene. A note on this clone: The antigen is unknown.

Study-level points and caveats: Baseline serostatus was positive in only six AZD1222 recipients. Donors skewed white British and female; clonal diversity was possibly underestimated.

Sequencing was performed with immunoSEQ multiplex PCR; in TCRdb, only in-frame clones are kept and a portion is missing. The data contain 100,000 or so clones, around nine tenths of them seen just once; the ten biggest clones take up approximately 5%. This clonotype was obtained from an adult who received the AZD1222 COVID-19 vaccine. The sequences come from peripheral blood, collected 28 days after the second AZD1222 dose. The rearrangement joins TRBV12-5 to TRBJ1-4; a weak D match, TRBD1 (5 bases). The CDR3 region has the DNA TGTGCTAGTGGTTCGGGACGGCGAAATGAAAAACTGTTTTTT. The encoded protein is CASGSGRRNEKLFF.